Below are 11 T cell receptor beta chains sequenced from a single sample in a study of T cell repertoires in cytomegalovirus infection. From the reads, TCRdb called clonotypes with MiXCR, one entry per CDR3 protein. This table holds about 680,000 distinct CDR3 sequences, 20% to 25% found once. Sample: CD8+ T cells from PBMCs. Every receptor here comes from a human donor in good health (CMV status not recorded). Some clones in this sample may be carry-over from other donors' samples.

This clonotype was counted a few times. In nucleotides, the CDR3 is TGTGCCAGCAGTTTTCGAACAGGGGCGGGGGATCAGCCCCAGCATTTT. Protein sequence: CASSFRTGAGDQPQHF. V is TRBV28 and J is TRBJ1-5; 7 nucleotides match TRBD1. Germline lookup yields CDR1 MDHEN and CDR2 SYDVKM. Germline trimming cut 3 bases from V and 5 bases from J; bases unmatched to any gene: 10. The CDR3 extends over 16 amino acids.

The CDR3 loop reads CASSPSGQDFTGELFF. CDR3 in DNA: TGTGCCAGCTCACCCTCGGGACAGGACTTTACCGGGGAGCTGTTTTTT. The chain carries TRBV18 and TRBJ2-2; 8 nucleotides match TRBD1. The CDR3 runs 16 residues. Germline trimming cut 3 bases from V and 5 bases from J; bases unmatched to any gene: 8. CDR1 and CDR2 (germline): KGHSH, LQKENI.

This clonotype was counted at least ten times. The chain carries TRBV7-9 and TRBJ2-1; a possible D gene is TRBD1 (5 bases). The V end was cut by 10 bases, the J end by 3 bases, with 16 bases between. In germline, CDR1 is SEHNR, CDR2 FQNEAQ (reference sequence). The CDR3 runs 14 residues. CDR3: CATPNWGIYNEQFF. CDR3 sequence (DNA): TGTGCCACCCCCAATTGGGGCATCTACAATGAGCAGTTCTTC.

This clonotype was seen repeatedly, ten times or more. The V call is TRBV28, the J call TRBJ2-1; a weak D match, TRBD1 (6 bases). Trimming pared 3 bases from V and 9 bases from J, leaving 21 bases between. Germline V gene data show CDR1 as MDHEN and CDR2 as SYDVKM. The CDR3 loop spans 16 amino acids. The CDR3 DNA reads as TGTGCCAGCAGTTTTGGCAGGGGAAGCTTGTGGGGTGAGCAGTTCTTC. This gives the protein CASSFGRGSLWGEQFF.

There are a few counts of this clonotype. The chain is built from TRBV19 and TRBJ2-1, with D unclear. Germline CDR1 and CDR2: LNHDA and SQIVND (reference sequence). Between the trimmed V and J ends, which lost 10 bases and 3 bases, there was a span of 10 bases. This CDR3 has 12 amino acids. CDR3 protein: CATRRFYNEQFF. In DNA, the CDR3 is TGTGCCACCAGGCGTTTCTACAATGAGCAGTTCTTC.

This clonotype was seen more than once but under ten times. The chain is built from TRBV7-3 and TRBJ2-3; perhaps TRBD2 as D (6 bases). From germline, CDR1 is SGHTA and CDR2 FQGTGA. The V end was cut by 6 bases, the J end by 2 bases, with 15 bases between. The CDR3 is 15 amino acids. The CDR3 here is CASSISGFATDTQYF. The CDR3, as DNA: TGTGCCAGCAGTATCAGCGGGTTTGCCACAGATACGCAGTATTTT.

V and J are TRBV7-9 and TRBJ2-5, with a weak D call TRBD1 (5 bases). With 1 base removed from V and 1 base from J, the gap between germline ends came to 13 bases. Per germline, CDR1 SEHNR and CDR2 FQNEAQ (reference sequence). CDR3 length: 16 residues. Here the CDR3 reads CASSLGYQGSQETQYF. As DNA, the CDR3 is TGTGCCAGCAGCTTAGGCTACCAGGGATCCCAAGAGACCCAGTACTTC.

This clonotype was seen a handful of times. This chain joins TRBV4-2 and TRBJ1-1, with 9 bases identical to TRBD1. The V gene end was trimmed by 0 bases and the J gene end by 5 bases; junction bases not matched to a gene: 19. The CDR3 runs to 20 residues. Germline assignment: CDR1 LGHNA and CDR2 YNFKEQ. CDR3 region: CASSQDLSFTGGWLETEAFF. CDR3 sequence (DNA): TGTGCCAGCAGCCAAGACCTTTCCTTTACAGGGGGCTGGTTGGAGACTGAAGCTTTCTTT.

This rearrangement joins TRBV19 to TRBJ1-1; unclear D gene. The CDR3 length is 13 residues. Germline CDR1 is LNHDA and CDR2 is SQIVND (reference sequence). The V and J ends lost 3 bases and 1 base respectively, with 6 bases between them. The CDR3 here is CASSIIGNTEAFF. For the CDR3, the DNA is TGTGCCAGTAGTATTATAGGGAACACTGAAGCTTTCTTT.

This clonotype was counted a few times. The CDR3 spells CASSFFRDRLYNEQFF. In DNA, the CDR3 is TGTGCCAGCAGTTTTTTCCGGGACAGATTATACAATGAGCAGTTCTTC. V usage is TRBV12-3 or TRBV12-4 and J usage is TRBJ2-1; 7 bases map to TRBD1. V trimming: 3 bases; J trimming: 4 bases; junction bases outside the gene matches: 9. CDR3 size: 16 residues.

This clonotype occurred a few times. V and J are TRBV20-1 and TRBJ1-1, with D possibly being TRBD1 (5 bases). Trimming stripped 0 bases from V and 1 base from J, with 15 bases between. The CDR3 runs to 16 residues. Germline CDR1 is DFQATT and CDR2 is SNEGSKA (reference sequence). CDR3 coding DNA: TGCAGTGCTAGAGACCCGCTGGGACTCAGGAACACTGAAGCTTTCTTT. This codes for CSARDPLGLRNTEAFF.